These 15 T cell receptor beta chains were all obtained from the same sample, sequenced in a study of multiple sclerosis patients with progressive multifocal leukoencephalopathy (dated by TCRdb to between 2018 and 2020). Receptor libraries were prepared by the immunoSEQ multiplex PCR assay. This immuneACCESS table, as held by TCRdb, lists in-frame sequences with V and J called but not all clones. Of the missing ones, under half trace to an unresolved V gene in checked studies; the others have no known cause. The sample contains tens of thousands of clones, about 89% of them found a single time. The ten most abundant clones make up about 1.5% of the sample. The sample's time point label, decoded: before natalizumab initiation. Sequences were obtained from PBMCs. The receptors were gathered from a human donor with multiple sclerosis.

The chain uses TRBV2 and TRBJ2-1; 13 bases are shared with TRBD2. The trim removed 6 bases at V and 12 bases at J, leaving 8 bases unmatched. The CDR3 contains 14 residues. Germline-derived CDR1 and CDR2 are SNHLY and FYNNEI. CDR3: CASRLGLAGVPQFF. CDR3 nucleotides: TGTGCCAGCAGACTAGGACTAGCGGGAGTCCCGCAGTTCTTC.

The CDR3 DNA follows: TGTGCCAGCAGCGGTCGGGGCCGGACCATTCGGAATACTGAAGCTTTCTTT. This encodes CASSGRGRTIRNTEAFF. The V and J genes are TRBV13 and TRBJ1-1; D possibly corresponds to TRBD1 (5 bases). The CDR3 runs 17 residues. The germline CDR1 and CDR2 sequences are PRHDT and FYEKMQ (reference sequence). The V gene lost 5 bases and the J gene lost 5 bases, with 24 bases spanning the gap.

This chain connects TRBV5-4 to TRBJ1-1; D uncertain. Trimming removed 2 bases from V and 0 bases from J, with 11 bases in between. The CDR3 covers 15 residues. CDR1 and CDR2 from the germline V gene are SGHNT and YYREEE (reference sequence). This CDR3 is CASSFGVSVNTEAFF. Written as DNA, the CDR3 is TGTGCCAGCAGCTTTGGGGTTTCGGTGAACACTGAAGCTTTCTTT. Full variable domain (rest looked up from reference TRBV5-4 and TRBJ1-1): ETGVTQSPTHLIKTRGQQVTLRCSSQSGHNTVSWYQQALGQGPQFIFQYYREEENGRGNFPPRFSGLQFPNYSSELNVNALELDDSALYLCASSFGVSVNTEAFFGQGTRLTVV.

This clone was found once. The CDR3 protein is CASSLFTTPGELFF. The CDR3, as DNA: TGCGCCAGCAGCTTGTTCACCACCCCCGGGGAGCTGTTTTTT. V usage is TRBV5-1 and J usage is TRBJ2-2; D not certain. This CDR3 is 14 amino acids long. V lost 1 base, J lost 6 bases, and 10 bases lay in between. Germline-derived CDR1 and CDR2 are SGHRS and YFSETQ.

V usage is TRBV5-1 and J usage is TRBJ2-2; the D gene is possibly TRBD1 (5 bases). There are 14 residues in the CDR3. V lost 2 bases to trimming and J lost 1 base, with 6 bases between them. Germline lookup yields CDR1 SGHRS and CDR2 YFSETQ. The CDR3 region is CASSFQGNTGELFF. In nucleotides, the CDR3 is TGCGCCAGCAGCTTTCAGGGGAACACCGGGGAGCTGTTTTTT. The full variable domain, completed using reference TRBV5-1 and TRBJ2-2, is KAGVTQTPRYLIKTRGQQVTLSCSPISGHRSVSWYQQTPGQGLQFLFEYFSETQRNKGNFPGRFSGRQFSNSRSEMNVSTLELGDSALYLCASSFQGNTGELFFGEGSRLTVL.

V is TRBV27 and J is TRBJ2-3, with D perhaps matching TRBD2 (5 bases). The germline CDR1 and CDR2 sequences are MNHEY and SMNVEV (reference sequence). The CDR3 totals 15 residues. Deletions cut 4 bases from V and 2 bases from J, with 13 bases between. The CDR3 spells CASSSRGADTDTQYF. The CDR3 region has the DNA TGTGCCAGCAGTTCACGAGGAGCGGACACAGATACGCAGTATTTT.

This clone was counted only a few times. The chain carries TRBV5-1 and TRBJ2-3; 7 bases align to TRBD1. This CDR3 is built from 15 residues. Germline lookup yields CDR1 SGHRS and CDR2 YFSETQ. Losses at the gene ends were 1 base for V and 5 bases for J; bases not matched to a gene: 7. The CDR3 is CASSLRGTAIDTQYF. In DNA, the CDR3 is TGCGCCAGCAGCTTGAGGGGGACAGCTATAGATACGCAGTATTTT.

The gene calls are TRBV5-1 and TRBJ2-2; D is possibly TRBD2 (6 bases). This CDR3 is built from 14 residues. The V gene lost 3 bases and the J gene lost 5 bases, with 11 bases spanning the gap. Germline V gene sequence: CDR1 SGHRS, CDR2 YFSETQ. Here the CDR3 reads CASSWGAGTGELFF. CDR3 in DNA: TGCGCCAGCAGCTGGGGCGCGGGGACCGGGGAGCTGTTTTTT.

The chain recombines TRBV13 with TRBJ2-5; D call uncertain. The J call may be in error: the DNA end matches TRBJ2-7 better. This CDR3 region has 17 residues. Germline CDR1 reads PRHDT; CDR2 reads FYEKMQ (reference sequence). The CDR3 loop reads CASSLVGQTFSSYEQYF. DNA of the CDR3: TGTGCCAGCAGCTTAGTCGGGCAGACGTTTAGCTCCTACGAGCAGTACTTC.

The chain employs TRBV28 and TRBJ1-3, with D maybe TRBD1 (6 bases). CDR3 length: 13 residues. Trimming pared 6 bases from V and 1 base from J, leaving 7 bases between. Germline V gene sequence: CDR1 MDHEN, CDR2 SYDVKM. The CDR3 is CASSQGSGNTIYF. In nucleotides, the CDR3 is TGTGCCAGCAGCCAGGGGTCTGGAAACACCATATATTTT.

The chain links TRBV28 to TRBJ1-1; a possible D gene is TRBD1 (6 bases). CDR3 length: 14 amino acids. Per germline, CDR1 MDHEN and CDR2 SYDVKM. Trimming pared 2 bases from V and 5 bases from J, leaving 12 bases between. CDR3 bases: TGTGCCAGCAGTTTAGGACAGAGGAGGACTGAAGCTTTCTTT. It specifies CASSLGQRRTEAFF.

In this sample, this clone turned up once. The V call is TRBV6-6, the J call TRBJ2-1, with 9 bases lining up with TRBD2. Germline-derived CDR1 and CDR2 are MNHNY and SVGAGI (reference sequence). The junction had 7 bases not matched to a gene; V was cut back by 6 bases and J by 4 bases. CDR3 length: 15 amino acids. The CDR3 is CASSGRLAGYNEQFF. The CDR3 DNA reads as TGTGCCAGCAGCGGACGGCTAGCGGGGTACAATGAGCAGTTCTTC.

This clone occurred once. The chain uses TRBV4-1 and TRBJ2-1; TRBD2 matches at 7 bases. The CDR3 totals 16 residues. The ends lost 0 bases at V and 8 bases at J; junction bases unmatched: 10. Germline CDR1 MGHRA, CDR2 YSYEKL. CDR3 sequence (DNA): TGCGCCAGCAGCCAAGAAGGACCAAAACGGGGGGATGAGCAGTTCTTC. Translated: CASSQEGPKRGDEQFF.

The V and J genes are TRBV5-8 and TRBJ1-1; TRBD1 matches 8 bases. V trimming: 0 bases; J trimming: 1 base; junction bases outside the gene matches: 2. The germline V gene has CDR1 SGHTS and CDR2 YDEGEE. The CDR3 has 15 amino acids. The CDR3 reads CASSLEDRANTEAFF. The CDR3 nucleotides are TGTGCCAGCAGCTTGGAGGACAGGGCGAACACTGAAGCTTTCTTT.

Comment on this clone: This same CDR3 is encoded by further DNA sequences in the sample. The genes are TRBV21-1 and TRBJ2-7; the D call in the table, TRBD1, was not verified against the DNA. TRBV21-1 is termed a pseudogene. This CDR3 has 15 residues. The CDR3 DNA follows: TGTGCCAGCAGCAAAGGGGACAGGGGCCACTACGAGCAGTACTTC. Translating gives CASSKGDRGHYEQYF.